The source of this TCR beta chain is a study of shared clonotypes between healthy human individuals (dated by TCRdb to 2019 to 2021). Broadly, across the study: The cohort included three men and a couple of women between 18 and 49 years of age. To increase sequencing depth and limit assay-specific biases, different laboratories used diverse techniques to prepare libraries and sequence TCR repertoires. For each donor, CD4 naive and CD4 memory were each given three plates, CD8 naive was given two plates, and CD8 memory was given one plate. Each donor's leukapheresis produced roughly between roughly 0.85 and 10 billion PBMCs. To estimate repertoire size and how much clonotype sharing occurs between individuals, the study deeply sequenced the blood TCR repertoires of several healthy adults. Findings and caveats that apply to the study as a whole: Sampling was limited to blood, and TCR repertoires in tissue likely differ from TCR repertoires in blood. Clonotypes shared by all four sorted-subset donors showed higher generation probabilities than non-shared clonotypes. Pairwise subsampling indicated that sequencing depth was expected to affect the degree of clonotype sharing among donors. Larger estimated clonotype richness was generally found for naive subsets than for memory subsets. Sharing across several donors was observed for around 5% of naive CD4, 3.5% of naive CD8, 2% to 2.5% of memory CD4, and around 0.4% of memory CD8 clonotypes. Incomplete sequencing was indicated by rarefaction of sorted-subset datasets, despite the large sequencing depth. Because the study included only a small number of donors, the genetic and exposure-history diversity represented was limited.

The CDR3 sequence holds 16 residues, the cysteine and phenylalanine included. The retained sequence is limited to the CDR3, 48 bases, with the frame set at the first base. The germline V gene sets CDR1 to MDHEN and CDR2 to SYDVKM. The V end gives up 3 bases and the J end 2 bases, leaving 7 bases in the junction not matched to a gene. A note on this clone: The antigen this receptor binds is unknown. Base quality data are lacking; no much larger clone is found one base away. Other nucleotide sequences in the sample specify the same CDR3.

Using the deep immunoSEQ assay, TCR CDR3 regions were amplified from genomic DNA by multiplex PCR. Genomic DNA extracted from each cell subset was distributed evenly over all wells of several immunoSEQ 96-well plates, and each plate served as one replicate. For sorted subsets, approximately 210 ng of genomic DNA, equivalent to about 30,000 T cell genomes, went into each replicate PCR. Purified libraries were measured with a Qubit 3.0 fluorometer, size-checked on a Bioanalyzer 2100, and measured again with the KAPA Library Quantification kit. Every immunoSEQ 96-well plate was sequenced on a dedicated single-read 150-cycle Illumina NextSeq 550 flow cell. The original pipeline was this. Because only junctional sequences without quality scores were contained in the immunoSEQ output, filtering matching that applied to full-length reads could not be performed. To assign V/J genes and CDR3, sequences were annotated against IMGT germline references using PyIR, a Python wrapper for IgBLAST v1.9. Reads with weak V/J assignments (E-value above 1e-6), missing CDR3, stop codons, out-of-frame junctions, or ambiguous translated residues were removed. V3J clonotypes were defined as sequences sharing an identical inferred V gene, J gene, and CDR3 amino acid sequence. To compute the percentage overlap between repertoires, the number of shared unique clonotypes was divided by the size of the smaller repertoire. Repertoire richness was assessed with RTK rarefaction, the Chao1 estimator, and Recon v2.1 estimates of unobserved clonotypes. Generation probabilities for all TCRbeta clonotypes obtained by the gDNA method from a few donors were computed using OLGA. TCRdb mirrors the immuneACCESS table, restricted to in-frame sequences. Some clones are absent from its copies; in checked studies, under half trace to an unresolved V gene, and the reason for the others is unknown. The V and J calls and clone size were taken over from that table, and D and trimming were inferred from the DNA. The sample table lists approximately 2.5 million clones, more than 85% of them with a count of one. The ten biggest clones cover approximately 0.35% of the sample.

Healthy HIV-negative adults with no recently reported acute infections or vaccinations were included as donors. Every donor was a Caucasian adult living in Nashville, Tennessee, USA. Magnetic negative selection was used to enrich CD4+ T cells, after which naive cells were positively selected on CD45RA and the negative fraction became the memory subset. Blood was collected by leukapheresis, and PBMCs were isolated by Ficoll-Histopaque density gradient centrifugation and then cryopreserved in liquid nitrogen vapor phase. Analytical flow cytometry was used to check the purity and quantity of every magnetically sorted T cell population. Genomic DNA was isolated from each sorted fraction and quantified by UV absorbance on a Nanodrop 2000c.

The rearrangement joined TRBV28 to TRBJ2-3; 8 of the junction bases match TRBD2. Sequencing used naive CD4+ T cells from PBMCs. The cell subset or site label, read with the paper, signifies: CD45RA+ positively selected. The sequence was collected from a man younger than 35 in good health. Some clones in this sample may be carry-over from other donors' samples. The CDR3 here reads CASSFSLAGFTDTQYF. The DNA sequence is TGTGCCAGCAGTTTCTCCCTAGCGGGTTTCACAGATACGCAGTATTTT.